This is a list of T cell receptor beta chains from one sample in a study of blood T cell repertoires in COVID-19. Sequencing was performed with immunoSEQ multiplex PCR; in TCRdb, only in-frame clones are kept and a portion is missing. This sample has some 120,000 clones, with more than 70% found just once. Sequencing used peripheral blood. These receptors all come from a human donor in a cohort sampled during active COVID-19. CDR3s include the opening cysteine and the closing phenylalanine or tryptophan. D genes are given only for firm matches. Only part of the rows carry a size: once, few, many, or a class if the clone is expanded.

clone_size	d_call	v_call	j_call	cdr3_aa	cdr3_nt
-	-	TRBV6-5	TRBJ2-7	CASTFIESSYEQYF	TGTGCCAGCACCTTCATAGAAAGCTCCTACGAGCAGTACTTC
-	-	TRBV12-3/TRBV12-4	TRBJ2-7	CASTQGLPYEQYF	TGTGCCAGCACCCAGGGACTGCCCTACGAGCAGTACTTC
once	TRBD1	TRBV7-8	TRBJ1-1	CASSLRGPRQGGNTEAFF	TGTGCCAGCAGCTTAAGGGGGCCCCGGCAGGGGGGAAACACTGAAGCTTTCTTT
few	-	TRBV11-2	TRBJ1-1	CASSLGGRLEAFF	TGTGCCAGCAGCTTAGGGGGGCGACTTGAAGCTTTCTTT
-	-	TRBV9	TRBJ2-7	CASGAGGHEQYF	TGTGCCAGCGGGGCAGGGGGGCACGAGCAGTACTTC
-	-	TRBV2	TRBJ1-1	CASSDPGNTEAFF	TGTGCCAGCAGTGACCCGGGAAACACTGAAGCTTTCTTT
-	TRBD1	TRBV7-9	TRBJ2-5	CASSSGQGEFQETQYF	TGTGCCAGCAGCTCCGGACAGGGAGAGTTCCAAGAGACCCAGTACTTC
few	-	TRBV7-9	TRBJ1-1	CASSLISMAGAEAFF	TGTGCCAGCAGCTTAATTAGTATGGCAGGGGCTGAAGCTTTCTTT
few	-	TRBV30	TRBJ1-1	CVGGQLNTEAFF	TGTGTGGGAGGACAACTGAACACTGAAGCTTTCTTT
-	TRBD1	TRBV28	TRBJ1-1	CASQDRGNTEAFF	TGTGCCAGCCAGGACAGGGGGAACACTGAAGCTTTCTTT
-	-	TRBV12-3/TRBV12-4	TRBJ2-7	CASSASLYEQYF	TGTGCCAGCAGTGCGAGCCTCTACGAGCAGTACTTC
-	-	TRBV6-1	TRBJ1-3	CASSEIGESGNTIYF	TGTGCCAGCAGTGAAATCGGAGAATCTGGAAACACCATATATTTT
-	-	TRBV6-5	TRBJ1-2	CASSTGLGGYTF	TGTGCCAGCAGCACAGGGCTCGGGGGCTACACCTTC
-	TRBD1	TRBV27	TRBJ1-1	CASSETGSGTEAFF	TGTGCCAGCAGTGAGACAGGGTCGGGCACTGAAGCTTTCTTT
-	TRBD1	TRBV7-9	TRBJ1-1	CASSTGKQGHTEAFF	TGTGCCAGCAGCACAGGGAAACAGGGGCACACTGAAGCTTTCTTT
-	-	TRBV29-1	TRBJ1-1	CSVTRGLNTEAFF	TGCAGCGTTACCAGGGGCTTGAACACTGAAGCTTTCTTT
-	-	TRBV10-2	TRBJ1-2	CASSDQASGSYGYTF	TGCGCCAGCAGTGATCAGGCCTCCGGAAGCTATGGCTACACCTTC
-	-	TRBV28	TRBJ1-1	CASSFRWRGPEAFF	TGTGCCAGCAGTTTTAGGTGGCGGGGACCTGAAGCTTTCTTT
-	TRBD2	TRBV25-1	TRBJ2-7	CASSASGSPEQYF	TGTGCCAGCAGTGCTAGCGGGAGTCCCGAGCAGTACTTC
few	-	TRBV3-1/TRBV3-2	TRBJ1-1	CASKEVSRNTEAFF	TGTGCCAGCAAAGAGGTTTCTAGAAACACTGAAGCTTTCTTT
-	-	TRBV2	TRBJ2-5	CASTLLRTEQETQYF	TGTGCCAGCACACTCCTGCGGACAGAGCAAGAGACCCAGTACTTC
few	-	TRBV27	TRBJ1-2	CASSGGDGYTF	TGTGCCAGCAGCGGGGGGGATGGCTACACCTTC